This entry describes one T cell receptor (beta chain). What it binds is unknown. Building the TCR beta libraries relied on iRepertoire HTBI primers, and CDR3 regions underwent Arm-PCR. TCRdb reprocessed the multiplex PCR reads via MiXCR and lists one record per CDR3 protein. The sample contains over 650,000 distinct CDR3 sequences, 25% to 30% of which appear only once. The entry originates in a study of regulatory T cells in long-lasting Graves disease. The time point denotes: persistent/refractory GD, antithyroid drugs over 5 years with positive TRAb. Researchers made the TCR library from RNA that was extracted from PBMCs. Graves' disease diagnosis relied on American Thyroid Association guidelines. Enrollment of patients was through an endocrinology department in Xi'an, China. General study findings and limits: In persistent patients, shared public clonotypes (under 3,000) outnumbered those in new patients (around 1,000). Persistent disease showed a preference for TRBV28, TRBJ1-2 and TRBJ2-5.

V shed 3 bases, J shed 7 bases, and the junction held 13 bases outside the gene matches. Germline V CDR1 and CDR2: DFQATT, SNEGSKA (reference sequence). The CDR3 runs 15 residues. V usage is TRBV20-1 and J usage is TRBJ2-3, with TRBD2 matching 7 bases. The TCR originated in a female donor with Graves disease. The source material was peripheral blood mononuclear cells (PBMCs), sampled when the disease was refractory, from a patient treated with antithyroid drugs. The CDR3 nucleotides read TGCAGTGCTAGTGAAACCCGGACTAGAGGGTATACGCAGTATTTT. It is translated as CSASETRTRGYTQYF.